The next 5 T cell receptor beta chains were all read from a single sample in a study of blood T cell repertoires in COVID-19. Using immunoSEQ multiplex PCR, the repertoire was profiled, and TCRdb retains in-frame clones only, with some absent. The table has roughly 120,000 clones, 70% to 90% seen once. The sample comprised peripheral blood. Receptors were obtained from a man aged 25 to 45 with acute or convalescent COVID-19.

This chain joins TRBV5-4 and TRBJ1-2, with TRBD1 matching 12 bases. This CDR3 comprises 15 residues. Germline lookup yields CDR1 SGHNT and CDR2 YYREEE (reference sequence). Unmatched junction bases numbered 10, after V lost 6 bases and J lost 7 bases. The CDR3 DNA follows: TGTGCCAGCACCAATGGGGGACAGGGGGCTTTTGGCTACACCTTC. Its protein is CASTNGGQGAFGYTF.

The chain has TRBV7-9 and TRBJ2-2; D is unresolved. Trimming left V 5 bases short and J 5 bases short, with 12 bases between. The CDR3 consists of 14 residues. Germline assignment: CDR1 SEHNR and CDR2 FQNEAQ (reference sequence). As DNA, the CDR3 is TGTGCCAGCAGCCTGGCAGTCAAAACCGGGGAGCTGTTTTTT. Its protein product is CASSLAVKTGELFF.

The V and J genes are TRBV6-5 and TRBJ2-3; D gene uncertain. Looked up from germline, CDR1 is MNHEY and CDR2 is SVGAGI. The V and J ends lost 2 bases and 3 bases respectively, with 12 bases between them. The CDR3 is made up of 15 amino acids. The DNA for the CDR3 is TGTGCCAGCAGTTACGGTGACCCGGAGACAGATACGCAGTATTTT. Protein sequence: CASSYGDPETDTQYF.

The chain couples TRBV5-1 to TRBJ2-5; TRBD1 matches 12 bases. Trimming cost V 5 bases and J 4 bases; bases outside gene matches: 9. CDR1 SGHRS and CDR2 YFSETQ come from the germline V gene. The CDR3 sequence is 16 residues long. This CDR3 is CASSRVGQGAGETQYF. CDR3 DNA: TGCGCCAGCAGTCGTGTGGGACAGGGGGCAGGAGAGACCCAGTACTTC.

The V gene is TRBV11-1, the J gene TRBJ2-7, with 7 bases fitting TRBD2. This CDR3 is 11 amino acids long. The V and J ends lost 11 bases and 7 bases, in that order; junction bases with no gene match: 8. Germline values: CDR1 SGHAT, CDR2 FQDESV (reference sequence). In DNA, the CDR3 is TGTGCCGGGAGGGAGGTGGGGGAGCAGTACGTC. Protein: CAGREVGEQYV.